The TCR beta chain under discussion was sequenced for a study of Ad26.COV2.S vaccination and SARS-CoV-2 variants. Study at large: Donor was assigned to the Ad26.COV2.S arm of trial COV1001.

TCRdb's copy holds only in-frame clones and misses some; the assay was immunoSEQ multiplex PCR. This sample carries 360,000 or so clones, approximately 91% of them seen once, and the ten largest clones take around 1.8%. In its sample, this clone was seen once. Its specificity is unknown. General study results and limits: Whether participants received vaccine or placebo, their non-spike TCR breadth was similar.

The sample's treatment: approximately 18 received Ad26.COV2.S at low or high dose, single or two shots; five or six received placebo; per-sample allocation not given. Following the first vaccine or placebo injection, samples were taken on day 63. Vaccination employed an Ad26 vector expressing the Wuhan-strain SARS-CoV-2 spike. This CDR3 region has 15 residues. V gave up 2 bases and J gave up 0 bases, with 8 bases separating them. Looked up from germline, CDR1 is SGHAT and CDR2 is FQNNGV. The genes are TRBV11-2 and TRBJ1-5, with D tentatively TRBD1 (5 bases). Source: peripheral blood, taken in a trial of Ad26.COV2.S vaccine versus placebo. The TCR was taken from a person between 18 and 59 years old who received the Ad26.COV2.S COVID-19 vaccine or a placebo. CDR3 DNA: TGTGCCAGCAGCTTAAGGGGTTATAGCAATCAGCCCCAGCATTTT. It encodes CASSLRGYSNQPQHF.